Listed here are 30 T cell receptor beta chains from one sample, sequenced in a study of blood T cell repertoires in COVID-19. Only in-frame clones appear in the TCRdb table, and some are missing; sequencing was by immunoSEQ multiplex PCR. The sample carries some 65,000 clones, approximately 79% recorded once. The sample consisted of peripheral blood. Receptor source: a woman aged 70-85 years with acute or convalescent COVID-19.

The DNA for the CDR3 is TGTGCCAGCAGCTTGAGTCAGTTCTATGGCTACACCTTC. Its protein product is CASSLSQFYGYTF. The chain has TRBV5-4 and TRBJ1-2; D is uncertain. Trimming removed 1 base at V and 4 bases at J, with 8 bases between. The CDR3 is made up of 13 amino acids. In germline, CDR1 is SGHNT, CDR2 YYREEE (reference sequence).

This clone has a single count. This chain uses TRBV5-1 with TRBJ2-7; 7 bases fit TRBD1. This CDR3 is 15 amino acids long. V lost 2 bases to trimming and J lost 1 base; unmatched junction nucleotides: 6. In germline, CDR1 is SGHRS, CDR2 YFSETQ. CDR3 protein: CASSLQGLGSYEQYF. The CDR3 bases are TGCGCCAGCAGCTTACAGGGGTTGGGTTCCTACGAGCAGTACTTC.

This sequence joins TRBV7-2 and TRBJ1-3; D gene ambiguous. The CDR3 extends over 14 amino acids. CDR1 and CDR2 (germline): SGHTA, FQGNSA. Deletions cut 5 bases from V and 0 bases from J, with 8 bases between. CDR3 nucleotide sequence: TGTGCCAGCAGCGAACAGAGCTCTGGAAACACCATATATTTT. Its protein is CASSEQSSGNTIYF.

A single count supports this clone. This rearrangement joins TRBV10-1 to TRBJ2-2; 12 bases agree with TRBD2. The CDR3 has 13 amino acids. V lost 10 bases, J lost 5 bases, and 2 bases stayed unmatched. Per the germline V gene, CDR1 is WNHNN and CDR2 is SYGVQD (reference sequence). This CDR3 reads CATGLAGTGELFF. In DNA form, the CDR3 reads TGCGCCACAGGACTAGCGGGGACCGGGGAGCTGTTTTTT.

This chain connects TRBV9 to TRBJ1-2; no clear D gene. The germline CDR1 and CDR2 sequences are SGDLS and YYNGEE. CDR3 length: 15 amino acids. V was pared by 0 bases and J by 1 base, with 10 bases between. The CDR3 DNA sequence: TGTGCCAGCAGCGTAGGCCCTACGAGTAACTATGGCTACACCTTC. The encoded protein is CASSVGPTSNYGYTF.

V is TRBV5-1 and J is TRBJ1-2; a weak D match, TRBD1 (5 bases). The CDR3 sequence is 15 residues long. Germline V gene lookup returns CDR1 SGHRS and CDR2 YFSETQ. Trimming took 0 bases from V and 0 from J, leaving 9 bases between them. In nucleotides, the CDR3 is TGCGCCAGCAGCTTGGAGCAGGGCGCTAACTATGGCTACACCTTC. Translating gives CASSLEQGANYGYTF.

The genes are TRBV7-2 and TRBJ2-1, with TRBD1 matching 9 bases. V trimming: 4 bases; J trimming: 8 bases; junction bases outside the gene matches: 12. The CDR3 totals 16 residues. Looked up from germline, CDR1 is SGHTA and CDR2 is FQGNSA. CDR3 DNA: TGTGCCAGCAGCTCCGGGACGCGACAGGGGGTTCATGAGCAGTTCTTC. Translation: CASSSGTRQGVHEQFF.

The V call is TRBV24-1, the J call TRBJ2-3; 7 nucleotides match TRBD2. Looked up from germline, CDR1 is KGHDR and CDR2 is SFDVKD. The CDR3 totals 17 residues. V was pared by 3 bases and J by 8 bases, with 16 bases of the junction left unmatched. The CDR3 loop reads CATSDGGVDGTWGTQYF. CDR3 coding DNA: TGTGCCACCAGTGATGGGGGGGTAGACGGAACATGGGGTACGCAGTATTTT.

V and J are TRBV6-5 and TRBJ1-2; tentatively, D is TRBD1 (6 bases). V gave up 5 bases and J gave up 1 base, with 8 bases separating them. Germline V lookup: CDR1 MNHEY, CDR2 SVGAGI. The CDR3 has 13 residues. CDR3 sequence: CASSPDSNYGYTF. The CDR3, as DNA: TGTGCCAGCAGTCCGGACAGTAACTATGGCTACACCTTC.

J is TRBJ2-3 and V is TRBV3-1 (or the pseudogene TRBV3-2), with 10 bases identical to TRBD2. V dropped 4 bases and J dropped 0; count of bases not matched to a gene: 16. This CDR3 is 20 amino acids long. Germline V gene sequence: CDR1 LGHDT, CDR2 YNNKEL (reference sequence). The CDR3 DNA sequence: TGTGCCAGCAGCCCCCTCTTAATAGCGGGGGGCGCGGGGAGCACAGATACGCAGTATTTT. Its translation: CASSPLLIAGGAGSTDTQYF.

The CDR3 nucleotides are TGTGCCAGCAGCCAAGGCGATAACAGGGGGATGGACACCATATATTTT. Protein product: CASSQGDNRGMDTIYF. V and J are TRBV4-2 and TRBJ1-3; 8 bases are shared with TRBD1. V gave up 1 base and J gave up 8 bases; unmatched junction bases: 10. In germline, CDR1 is LGHNA, CDR2 YNFKEQ. The CDR3 has 16 residues.

The chain is built from TRBV7-2 and TRBJ1-1, with a tentative D call TRBD1 (6 bases). Germline CDR1 reads SGHTA; CDR2 reads FQGNSA. Trimming cost V 5 bases and J 0 bases, with 10 bases left between them. This CDR3 has 14 amino acids. The CDR3 DNA reads as TGTGCCAGCAGCCTAGGACAGTTGAACACTGAAGCTTTCTTT. Residues: CASSLGQLNTEAFF.

This rearrangement joins TRBV7-9 to TRBJ2-1, with D hard to call. The CDR3 is made up of 15 amino acids. Germline CDR1 and CDR2: SEHNR and FQNEAQ (reference sequence). The V and J ends lost 1 base and 5 bases respectively, with 12 bases between them. The CDR3 nucleotides read TGTGCCAGCAGCTTAGGAGGCAGTAAGAACAATGAGCAGTTCTTC. This encodes CASSLGGSKNNEQFF.

The CDR3 loop reads CASSKGEAFF. As DNA, the CDR3 is TGTGCCAGCAGCAAAGGGGAGGCTTTCTTT. The chain combines TRBV21-1 with TRBJ1-1. TRBV21-1 is listed as a pseudogene. The CDR3 consists of 10 residues.

The V gene is TRBV20-1, the J gene TRBJ2-7; D is unclear. The CDR3 runs 11 residues. The V gene's germline CDR1 is DFQATT and CDR2 SNEGSKA (reference sequence). V was pared by 3 bases and J by 4 bases, with 7 bases between. CDR3 region: CSARAVYEQYF. CDR3 DNA: TGCAGTGCTAGGGCGGTTTACGAGCAGTACTTC.

The chain carries TRBV5-1 and TRBJ1-1; D is unresolved. V lost 0 bases and J 0 bases, leaving 12 bases between the germline ends. In germline, CDR1 is SGHRS, CDR2 YFSETQ. The CDR3 is 16 residues long. This chain's CDR3 is CASSLAAAFMNTEAFF. The DNA for the CDR3 is TGCGCCAGCAGCTTGGCGGCGGCCTTCATGAACACTGAAGCTTTCTTT.

This clone was seen a few times. The V call is TRBV7-8, the J call TRBJ2-3, with 7 nucleotides matching TRBD1. CDR1 is SGHVS, CDR2 FQNEAQ, per germline. The CDR3 contains 16 residues. Trimming at V came to 4 bases and at J to 3 bases, leaving 10 bases not matched to a gene. DNA of the CDR3: TGTGCCAGCAGCTCTCGGGACAGCAGTGTAACAGATACGCAGTATTTT. Protein sequence: CASSSRDSSVTDTQYF.

The chain uses TRBV15 and TRBJ2-2; a weak D match, TRBD2 (6 bases). Trimming shortened V by 2 bases and J by 4 bases, and 17 bases separated the two germline ends. This CDR3 contains 17 residues. Germline loops: CDR1 LNHNV, CDR2 YYDKDF (reference sequence). CDR3: CATSRRAGRLGTGELFF. For the CDR3, the DNA is TGTGCCACCAGCAGACGCGCGGGGAGACTTGGCACCGGGGAGCTGTTTTTT.

This clone was picked up a small number of times. The chain carries TRBV6-5 and TRBJ2-5; no definite D call. Deletions cut 2 bases from V and 4 bases from J, with 17 bases between. Germline V gene lookup returns CDR1 MNHEY and CDR2 SVGAGI. The CDR3 contains 16 residues. The CDR3, as DNA: TGTGCCAGCAGTTACGCCGCTGTTCGAGTTGGAGAGACCCAGTACTTC. Its protein product is CASSYAAVRVGETQYF.

The rearrangement links TRBV2 to TRBJ1-1; the match to TRBD1 covers 7 bases. Germline CDR1 and CDR2: SNHLY and FYNNEI. The CDR3 runs to 15 residues. V lost 7 bases and J lost 8; bases outside the gene matches: 16. CDR3 sequence: CASTRQMMVGGEAFF. CDR3 nucleotides: TGTGCCAGCACCCGACAAATGATGGTAGGGGGCGAAGCTTTCTTT.

This chain links TRBV12-3 or TRBV12-4 with TRBJ1-1; D is ambiguous. Between the trimmed V and J ends, which lost 3 bases and 2 bases, there was a span of 7 bases. The CDR3 loop spans 13 amino acids. This chain's CDR3 is CASSFEVNTEAFF. CDR3 DNA: TGTGCCAGCAGTTTTGAGGTAAACACTGAAGCTTTCTTT.

This CDR3 is CASTPPGTDTQYF. The CDR3 DNA is TGCGCCAGCACCCCCCCGGGAACAGATACGCAGTATTTT. This chain links TRBV4-1 with TRBJ2-3; possibly TRBD2 for D (5 bases). With 7 bases removed from V and 3 bases from J, the gap between germline ends came to 11 bases. Per germline, CDR1 MGHRA and CDR2 YSYEKL. The CDR3 spans 13 residues.

The V and J genes are TRBV5-6 and TRBJ2-4; D possibly corresponds to TRBD1 (5 bases). This CDR3 contains 16 residues. The V end was cut by 4 bases, the J end by 0 bases, with 14 bases between. Germline V gene lookup returns CDR1 SGHDT and CDR2 YYEEEE. CDR3 residues: CASSPTWTLAKNIQYF. The DNA for the CDR3 is TGTGCCAGCAGCCCCACATGGACACTAGCCAAAAACATTCAGTACTTC.

The chain recombines TRBV5-1 with TRBJ2-7; 11 nucleotides agree with TRBD2. V lost 2 bases, J lost 4 bases, and 5 bases stayed unmatched. The CDR3 covers 15 residues. In germline, CDR1 is SGHRS, CDR2 YFSETQ. In DNA, the CDR3 is TGCGCCAGCAGCTTTACTAGCGGGGGCCCGTACGAGCAGTACTTC. Its protein is CASSFTSGGPYEQYF. The full variable domain, rest sourced from reference TRBV5-1 and TRBJ2-7, is KAGVTQTPRYLIKTRGQQVTLSCSPISGHRSVSWYQQTPGQGLQFLFEYFSETQRNKGNFPGRFSGRQFSNSRSEMNVSTLELGDSALYLCASSFTSGGPYEQYFGPGTRLTVT.

The V call is TRBV5-1, the J call TRBJ2-3; D unclear. With 4 bases removed from V and 1 base from J, the gap between germline ends came to 13 bases. Germline loops: CDR1 SGHRS, CDR2 YFSETQ. The length of the CDR3 is 15 residues. CDR3 nucleotides: TGCGCCAGCAGCATACCACTTGGGCGCACAGATACGCAGTATTTT. Translating it yields CASSIPLGRTDTQYF.

This rearrangement joins TRBV27 to TRBJ1-1; no definite D call. V shed 8 bases and J shed 0 bases, with 7 bases lying between them. The V gene's germline CDR1 is MNHEY and CDR2 SMNVEV (reference sequence). The CDR3 consists of 12 residues. CDR3 DNA sequence: TGTGCCAGCGGGCATTTGAACACTGAAGCTTTCTTT. Its protein product is CASGHLNTEAFF.

This sequence joins TRBV2 and TRBJ2-5; 12 bases match TRBD2. With V trimmed by 7 bases and J by 1 base, 1 base remained unmatched. Germline V gene sequence: CDR1 SNHLY, CDR2 FYNNEI. The CDR3 runs to 14 residues. The chain's CDR3 is CASKTSGGQETQYF. The CDR3 DNA is TGTGCCAGCAAGACTAGCGGGGGCCAAGAGACCCAGTACTTC.

The rearrangement joins TRBV18 to TRBJ2-7; 9 bases agree with TRBD1. Germline V gives CDR1 KGHSH, CDR2 LQKENI. This CDR3 contains 14 residues. V was pared by 3 bases and J by 2 bases, with 2 bases of the junction left unmatched. CDR3 in DNA: TGTGCCAGCTCACCCGGGACAGGGACCTACGAGCAGTACTTC. Translation: CASSPGTGTYEQYF.

The chain carries TRBV5-1 and TRBJ2-3, with 7 bases aligning to TRBD1. The germline gives CDR1 SGHRS, CDR2 YFSETQ. After removal of 4 bases from V and 2 bases from J, the junction contained 7 bases not matched to a gene. This CDR3 contains 15 residues. CDR3 coding DNA: TGCGCCAGCAGCACTACAGGGGTCGACACAGATACGCAGTATTTT. Amino acid sequence: CASSTTGVDTDTQYF.

J is TRBJ1-1 and V is TRBV5-4; 12 positions match TRBD1. There are 15 residues in the CDR3. V lost 2 bases and J lost 4; bases outside the gene matches: 3. Germline V gives CDR1 SGHNT, CDR2 YYREEE (reference sequence). The CDR3 region has the DNA TGTGCCAGCAGCTTACCGGGACAGGGGGCCACTGAAGCTTTCTTT. Protein product: CASSLPGQGATEAFF.